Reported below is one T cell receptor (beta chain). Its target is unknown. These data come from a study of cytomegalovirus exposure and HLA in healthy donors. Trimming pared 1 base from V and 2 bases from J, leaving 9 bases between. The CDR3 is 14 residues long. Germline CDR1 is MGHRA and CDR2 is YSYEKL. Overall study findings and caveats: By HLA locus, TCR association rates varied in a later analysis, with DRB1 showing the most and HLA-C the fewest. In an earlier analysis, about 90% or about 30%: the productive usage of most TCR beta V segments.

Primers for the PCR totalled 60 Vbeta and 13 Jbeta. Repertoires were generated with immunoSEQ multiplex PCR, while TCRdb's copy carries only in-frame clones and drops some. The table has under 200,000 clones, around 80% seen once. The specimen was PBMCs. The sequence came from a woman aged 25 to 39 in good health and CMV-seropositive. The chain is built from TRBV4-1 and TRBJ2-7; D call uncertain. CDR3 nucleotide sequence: TGCGCCAGCAGCCAAGTTCCGCGGACCTACGAGCAGTACTTC. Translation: CASSQVPRTYEQYF.